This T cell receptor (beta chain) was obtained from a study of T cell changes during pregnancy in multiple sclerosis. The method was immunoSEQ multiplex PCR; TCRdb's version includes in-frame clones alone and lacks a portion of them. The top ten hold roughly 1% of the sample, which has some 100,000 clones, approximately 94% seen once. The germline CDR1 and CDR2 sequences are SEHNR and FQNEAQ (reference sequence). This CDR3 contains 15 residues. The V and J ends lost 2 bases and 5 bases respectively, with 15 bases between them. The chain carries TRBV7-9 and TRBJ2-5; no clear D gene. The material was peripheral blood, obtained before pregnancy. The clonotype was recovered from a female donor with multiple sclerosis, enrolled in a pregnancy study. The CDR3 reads CASSLPIGHLETQYF. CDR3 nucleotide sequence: TGTGCCAGCAGCTTACCAATTGGGCATTTGGAGACCCAGTACTTC. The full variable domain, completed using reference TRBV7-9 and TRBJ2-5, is DTGVSQNPRHKITKRGQNVTFRCDPISEHNRLYWYRQTLGQGPEFLTYFQNEAQLEKSRLLSDRFSAERPKGSFSTLEIQRTEQGDSAMYLCASSLPIGHLETQYFGPGTRLLVL.